These 9 T cell receptor beta chains came from one sample sequenced in a study of OX40 agonist ivuxolimab in advanced cancers. The assay was immunoSEQ multiplex PCR, and TCRdb's table has in-frame clones only and misses some. The sample has some 62,000 clones; more than 85% are singletons. The sequences come from CD4+ or CD8+ T cells sorted from blood, collected in a trial of the OX40 agonist ivuxolimab. Source of these receptors: an adult with an advanced solid tumor such as melanoma, head and neck, liver or kidney cancer.

V usage is TRBV4-1 and J usage is TRBJ2-7; no definite D call. Germline V CDR1 and CDR2: MGHRA, YSYEKL. V shed 4 bases and J shed 3 bases, with 7 bases lying between them. This CDR3 has 12 amino acids. CDR3: CASSPNYYEQYF. In DNA, the CDR3 is TGCGCCAGCAGCCCGAACTACTACGAGCAGTACTTC.

This rearrangement joins TRBV11-3 to TRBJ2-5, with D unclear. Germline-derived CDR1 and CDR2 are SGHNT and YENEEA. Trimming removed 2 bases from V and 2 bases from J, with 0 bases in between. This CDR3 spans 11 amino acids. CDR3 sequence reads: CASSLQETQYF. CDR3 nucleotide sequence: TGTGCCAGCAGCTTACAAGAGACCCAGTACTTC.

This clone was seen only a few times. The rearrangement joins TRBV10-3 to TRBJ1-5; D not certain. Trimming removed 0 bases from V and 0 bases from J, with 9 bases in between. The CDR3 covers 16 residues. From germline, CDR1 is ENHRY and CDR2 SYGVKD. CDR3 DNA sequence: TGTGCCATCAGTGAGTCGATGGCGGCTAGCAATCAGCCCCAGCATTTT. Protein product: CAISESMAASNQPQHF.

The J gene is TRBJ2-2, the V gene TRBV6-1; D not certain. Trimming took off 1 base at V and 4 bases at J, with 10 bases between the two ends. The CDR3 consists of 15 residues. Germline V CDR1 and CDR2: MNHNS, SASEGT. CDR3 sequence: CASSEEEKSTGELFF. CDR3 bases: TGTGCCAGCAGTGAAGAAGAGAAGAGCACCGGGGAGCTGTTTTTT.

The V call is TRBV11-2, the J call TRBJ1-5; 11 nucleotides match TRBD1. Per germline, CDR1 SGHAT and CDR2 FQNNGV. This CDR3 contains 15 residues. V dropped 4 bases and J dropped 6; count of bases not matched to a gene: 5. The CDR3 DNA reads as TGTGCCAGCAGCTCCGGACAGGGGGCGCCTCAGCCCCAGCATTTT. Translation gives CASSSGQGAPQPQHF.

This clone was counted a single time. The chain is built from TRBV9 and TRBJ2-7; tentative D call: TRBD1 (6 bases). Trimming pared 0 bases from V and 3 bases from J, leaving 13 bases between. This CDR3 comprises 15 residues. Per germline, CDR1 SGDLS and CDR2 YYNGEE. CDR3 bases: TGTGCCAGCAGCGTAGATTCAGGGGAAAGCTACGAGCAGTACTTC. Its protein product is CASSVDSGESYEQYF.

This chain joins TRBV4-3 and TRBJ2-3, with 7 bases fitting TRBD2. CDR3 length equals 16 residues. V lost 3 bases, J lost 5 bases, and 11 bases stayed unmatched. Germline V gene data show CDR1 as LGHNA and CDR2 as YSLEER. CDR3 protein: CASSQVRREGQDTQYF. The CDR3 bases are TGCGCCAGCAGCCAGGTTAGGAGGGAGGGCCAAGATACGCAGTATTTT.

V gene TRBV5-5 combines with J gene TRBJ1-5; a weak D match, TRBD1 (5 bases). CDR3 length: 14 amino acids. Trimming cost V 1 base and J 5 bases, with 10 bases left between them. From germline, CDR1 is SGHKS and CDR2 YYEKEE (reference sequence). The CDR3 DNA reads TGTGCCAGCAGCTTGTGGGGGGGAGATCAGCCCCAGCATTTT. It yields the protein CASSLWGGDQPQHF.

The genes are TRBV7-7 and TRBJ2-3, with D perhaps given as TRBD1 or TRBD2 (6 bases each). With 2 bases removed from V and 0 bases from J, the gap between germline ends came to 12 bases. The CDR3 sequence is 16 residues long. The germline gives CDR1 SSHAT, CDR2 FNYEAQ (reference sequence). The CDR3 nucleotides read TGTGCCAGCAGCTTAAAGGGGGGTTCGAGCACAGATACGCAGTATTTT. Encoded protein: CASSLKGGSSTDTQYF. Filled out from reference TRBV7-7 and TRBJ2-3, the complete variable domain reads GAGVSQSPRYKVTKRGQDVTLRCDPISSHATLYWYQQALGQGPEFLTYFNYEAQPDKSGLPSDRFSAERPEGSISTLTIQRTEQRDSAMYRCASSLKGGSSTDTQYFGPGTRLTVL.